This T cell receptor beta chain originates from a study of tumor-infiltrating lymphocytes in primary liver carcinoma. Concerning this clonotype: A much larger clone is a single base away; this may be a read error.

TCR beta cDNA was reverse-transcribed from about 500 ng of total RNA. The reaction used a constant-region primer and ProtoScript II reverse transcriptase. Researchers made the TCR beta libraries by running three nested multiplex PCR rounds with slightly modified ARM-PCR. TCRdb reanalysed the multiplex PCR reads using MiXCR and keeps one entry per CDR3 protein. Here the sample spans about 21,000 distinct CDR3 sequences, roughly 79% being singletons. Scientists recovered RNA and DNA together from roughly 20-30 mg of unsorted bulk tissue. The specimen was liver tumor tissue from sampling region 1. The subset: tumor region T1, superior pole. The clonotype comes from a woman aged 30 to 39 with primary liver carcinoma and hepatitis B virus infection.

The CDR3 loop is CTSSFDLCGRVAEAFF. CDR3 bases: TGTACTAGCAGCTTCGATTTGTGCGGAAGAGTCGCTGAAGCTTTCTTT. J is TRBJ1-1 and V is TRBV11-2; D uncertain. The CDR3 spans 16 residues. Germline V gives CDR1 SGHAT, CDR2 FQNNGV.